This is a list of T cell receptor beta chains from one sample in a study of T-cell reconstitution after alpha-beta-depleted transplantation in children. TCRdb reprocessed the PCR reads with MiXCR, giving one entry per CDR3 protein. Among over 85,000 distinct CDR3 sequences listed, over 9% were seen once. The source material was PBMCs from the stem cell graft donor, sampled from the stem cell graft. The source of these receptors is a human donor who donated a stem cell graft to a child with acute lymphoblastic leukemia. The CDR3 runs from the conserved cysteine through the conserved F or W. A D gene is named only where the DNA matches it firmly. The listing skips clone size in some rows; elsewhere it reads once, few, many or a size class.

>many|TRBV6-5|18|TRBD2|TRBJ2-3
CASSYSVGGTSGTDTQYF
TGTGCCAGCAGTTACTCCGTGGGGGGGACTAGCGGCACAGATACGCAGTATTTT
>many|TRBV20-1|17|TRBD1|TRBJ1-5
CSARRQGRADSNQPQHF
TGCAGTGCTAGACGACAGGGGAGGGCCGATAGCAATCAGCCCCAGCATTTT
>many|TRBV18|16|TRBD1|TRBJ1-6
CASSEYRGSTDSPLHF
TGTGCCAGCTCGGAATACAGGGGTTCGACAGATTCACCCCTCCACTTT
>many|TRBV19|16|-|TRBJ1-5
CASSIGPPGSNQPQHF
TGTGCCAGTAGTATTGGGCCCCCAGGGAGCAATCAGCCCCAGCATTTT
>many|TRBV27|17|TRBD2|TRBJ2-6
CASSSSVGGSGANVLTF
TGTGCCAGCAGTTCCTCGGTGGGGGGGTCTGGGGCCAACGTCCTGACTTTC
>-|TRBV7-2|14|TRBD2|TRBJ2-3
CASSSQVRGADHSF
TGTGCCAGCAGCTCCCAAGTGCGGGGGGCCGACCACTCTTTT
>-|TRBV7-6|15|-|TRBJ2-6
CASSLKGTGANVLTF
TGTGCCAGCAGCTTAAAGGGCACTGGGGCCAACGTCCTGACTTTC
>many|TRBV7-2|12|-|TRBJ2-3
CASNRYTDTQYF
TGTGCCAGCAACCGTTACACAGATACGCAGTATTTT
>many|TRBV12-3/TRBV12-4|14|TRBD1|TRBJ1-5
CASSLDRANQPQHF
TGTGCCAGCAGTTTGGACAGGGCCAATCAGCCCCAGCATTTT
>many|TRBV7-2|13|TRBD1|TRBJ1-1
CASSRGPGGESFF
TGTGCCAGCAGCCGGGGCCCAGGGGGCGAGAGTTTCTTT
>many|TRBV10-3|18|TRBD2|TRBJ2-7
CAISGGTSGILFGYEQYF
TGTGCCATCAGCGGGGGGACTAGCGGGATTTTGTTTGGTTACGAGCAGTACTTC
>many|TRBV7-3|17|-|TRBJ1-2
CASSSIPPPTGNYGYTF
TGTGCCAGCAGCTCCATACCTCCCCCAACAGGGAACTATGGCTACACCTTC
>many|TRBV5-6|15|TRBD2|TRBJ2-1
CASSLPTSGWNEQFF
TGTGCCAGCAGCTTGCCGACTAGCGGGTGGAATGAGCAGTTCTTC
>many|TRBV6-1|14|-|TRBJ1-2
CASSELEGSYGYTF
TGTGCCAGCAGTGAATTGGAGGGAAGCTATGGCTACACCTTC
>many|TRBV12-3/TRBV12-4|17|TRBD2|TRBJ2-2
CASSDPLAGSRSGELFF
TGTGCCAGCAGTGATCCACTAGCGGGGAGTCGTAGCGGGGAGCTGTTTTTT
>many|TRBV20-1|13|-|TRBJ1-1
CSARGRRDTEAFF
TGCAGTGCTAGAGGCAGGAGGGACACTGAAGCTTTCTTT
>many|TRBV12-3/TRBV12-4|14|-|TRBJ2-7
CASTSRAETYEQYF
TGTGCCAGCACCTCCCGTGCCGAGACCTACGAGCAGTACTTC